The clone carrying this T cell receptor (beta chain) appeared a few times. V lost 2 bases to trimming and J lost 8 bases, with 3 bases between them. This CDR3 is 10 amino acids long. Germline-derived CDR1 and CDR2 are DFQATT and SNEGSKA (reference sequence). Sequencing was performed with immunoSEQ multiplex PCR; in TCRdb, only in-frame clones are kept and a portion is missing. The sample carries around 50,000 clones, almost 95% recorded once. These data come from a study of T cell changes during pregnancy in multiple sclerosis. This receptor was obtained from a female donor with multiple sclerosis, enrolled in a pregnancy study. The chain carries TRBV20-1 and TRBJ1-4; the D is unclear. The sample was CD8+ T cells from peripheral blood mononuclear cells, taken in the first trimester of pregnancy. CDR3 in DNA: TGCAGTGCTAGACGGGAAAAACTGTTTTTT. This gives the protein CSARREKLFF.